The present TCR beta chain was sequenced within a study of shared T cell receptors in the human thymus (dated by TCRdb to about 2021). In terms of the full investigation: The study examined how the human thymus generates shared, self-reactive T-cell receptor alpha chains.

Concerning this clone: The target of this receptor is not known. Base qualities are not provided; no much larger clone lies one nucleotide away.

The CDR3 numbers 15 residues from cysteine through phenylalanine. Here the CDR3 DNA is all that survives: 45 bases in frame from base 1. V is pruned by 4 bases and J by 5 bases, leaving 3 bases of the junction without a gene match. Via the germline V gene, CDR1 is SGHRS and CDR2 YFSETQ. Library preparation was by the immunoSEQ multiplex PCR assay. TCRdb obtained this table from immuneACCESS and retained in-frame rearrangements with V and J assigned. These tables miss some clones; where compared with another copy, unresolved V genes account for less than half of the shortfall, and the remainder is unexplained. This sample comprises around 340,000 clones, more than 85% of them detected only once. The leading ten clones occupy about 0.02% of the sample.

The sample taken for sequencing was thymocytes. The clonotype was recovered from a human donor. This chain joins TRBV5-1 to TRBJ2-1, with 13 middle bases fitting TRBD2. The CDR3 region reads CASSAGLAGDNEQFF. Here is the DNA: TGCGCCAGCAGCGCCGGACTAGCGGGAGACAATGAGCAGTTCTTC.